A selection of T cell receptor beta chains follows, all from one sample in a study of cytomegalovirus exposure and HLA in healthy donors. Some clones are missing from TCRdb's copy, which holds only in-frame ones; the method was immunoSEQ multiplex PCR. The sample has a few hundred thousand clones, approximately 83% seen once. The sequenced sample was PBMCs. All receptors derive from a woman aged 50 to 60 in good health and CMV-seropositive. Each CDR3 is given without its conserved first and last residue. Fields, in order: CDR3 length, J gene, V gene, CDR3 protein.

>12|TRBJ2-1|TRBV11-1
ASSLTGDFNEQF
>12|TRBJ1-2|TRBV4-1
ASSQGGGNYGYT
>10|TRBJ1-1|TRBV29-1
SVEEAAPEAF
>14|TRBJ2-1|TRBV7-2
ASSLTLAGSYNEQF
>14|TRBJ2-7|TRBV18
ASSPSRTSGIREQY
>12|TRBJ1-5|TRBV6-5
ASSLTGNNQPQH
>13|TRBJ1-2|TRBV5-8
ASSPGTGGLIGYT
>12|TRBJ1-1|TRBV9
ASSVGAVPTEAF
>14|TRBJ1-3|TRBV5-4
ASSLDPQTSGNTIY
>14|TRBJ2-6|TRBV28
ASSDHDTYGANVLT
>14|TRBJ2-5|TRBV19
ASSRPGTGEKETQY
>13|TRBJ2-7|TRBV6-1
ASSEYAGGVYEQY
>12|TRBJ2-7|TRBV12-1
ASSLTGTVYEQY
>12|TRBJ2-3|TRBV5-1
ASSLGPSTDTQY
>13|TRBJ1-5|TRBV28
ASSLGHIIGQPQH
>13|TRBJ1-1|TRBV6-6
ASSPSDSMNTEAF
>13|TRBJ2-3|TRBV18
ASSPETGWADTQY
>12|TRBJ2-2|TRBV7-2
ASRTDQNTGELF
>13|TRBJ2-5|TRBV5-1
ASSLVGDREETQY
>14|TRBJ2-3|TRBV5-5
ASSLRQSDSTDTQY
>13|TRBJ2-1|TRBV7-9
ASSETGQGINEQF
>14|TRBJ2-1|TRBV19
ASSMLTGSSYNEQF
>11|TRBJ2-7|TRBV7-9
ASSLGGREEQY
>14|TRBJ1-5|TRBV30
AWSYRQGGGNQPQH
>14|TRBJ1-3|TRBV1
TSSYRQGQSGNTIY
>11|TRBJ2-5|TRBV5-1
ASSWEYGETQY
>12|.|TRBV6-1
ASSYSTDSYEQY
>13|TRBJ2-5|TRBV5-1
ASSLGGPQQETQY
>13|TRBJ1-5|TRBV27
ASRRTGTGRQPQH
>13|TRBJ2-1|TRBV5-1
ASSLERPSYNEQF
>13|TRBJ1-1|TRBV7-9
ASSITGTANTEAF
>15|TRBJ2-3|TRBV9
ASSEGTSGGLSDMQY
>14|TRBJ1-3|TRBV28
ASSLGTGTAGNTIY
>13|TRBJ1-6|TRBV7-3
ASSPGPGNNSPLH
>12|TRBJ1-6|TRBV27
ASSLYGGLTPLH
>14|TRBJ1-1|TRBV18
ASSPPHRPMNTEAF
>12|TRBJ1-3|TRBV2
ASSLAVSGNTIY
>12|TRBJ2-7|TRBV4-1
ASSQLSRGREQY
>12|TRBJ2-1|TRBV19
ASSWGTEYNEQF
>12|TRBJ1-2|TRBV5-1
ASSSGTLNYGYT
>14|TRBJ2-7|TRBV13
ASSLGWGTGAYEQY
>13|TRBJ2-2|TRBV5-1
ASSRVRESGGELF
>11|TRBJ2-3|TRBV19
ASSSPNTDTQY
>11|TRBJ1-4|TRBV19
APRGGTNEKLF
>13|TRBJ2-7|TRBV21-1
ASRTREQVSYEQY
>15|TRBJ2-3|TRBV4-2
ASNPRSLAGGTDTQY
>14|TRBJ2-7|TRBV7-8
ASSTRTSGFAYGQY
>14|TRBJ2-6|TRBV6-5
ASSYSGGAGANVLT